The rows below give T cell receptor beta chains drawn from one sample of a study of shared clonotypes between healthy human individuals. The table came from immunoSEQ multiplex PCR; TCRdb's copy has only in-frame clones and leaves some out. The top ten hold under 0.65% of the sample, which has 1,100,000 or so clones, roughly 74% seen once. Sequencing was performed on memory CD4+ T cells from PBMCs. These receptors were taken from a man between 18 and 29 years old in good health. Some clones in this sample may be carry-over from other donors' samples. Each CDR3 is given with its conserved first and last residue. D genes are given only for firm matches. Some rows have no size entry. The others give once, few or many, or a class for an expanded clone.

CDR3: CASKGDKLYEQYF
DNA: TGTGCCAGCAAGGGAGACAAGCTCTACGAGCAGTACTTC
J: TRBJ2-7
V: TRBV28
D: NA
size: NA

CDR3: CAIKTGTGNYNEQFF
DNA: TGTGCCATCAAAACCGGGACAGGGAACTACAATGAGCAGTTCTTC
J: TRBJ2-1
V: TRBV10-3
D: TRBD1
size: NA

CDR3: CASSSPGQGGTGELFF
DNA: TGCGCCAGCAGCTCCCCAGGACAGGGTGGCACCGGGGAGCTGTTTTTT
J: TRBJ2-2
V: TRBV5-1
D: TRBD1
size: NA

CDR3: CATQGDSINQPQHF
DNA: TGTGCCACGCAGGGGGACTCTATCAATCAGCCCCAGCATTTT
J: TRBJ1-5
V: TRBV19
D: TRBD1
size: NA

CDR3: CASSLGGRETQYF
DNA: TGTGCCAGCAGCTTAGGCGGGAGGGAGACCCAGTACTTC
J: TRBJ2-5
V: TRBV5-4
D: TRBD2
size: NA

CDR3: CASSRRDSRGEQYF
DNA: TGTGCCAGCAGCCGCCGGGACTCCCGAGGGGAGCAGTACTTC
J: TRBJ2-7
V: TRBV7-9
D: NA
size: few

CDR3: CASSEGGSNQPQHF
DNA: TGCGCCAGCAGCGAGGGGGGCAGCAATCAGCCCCAGCATTTT
J: TRBJ1-5
V: TRBV5-1
D: NA
size: NA

CDR3: CASSPRTDPYEQYF
DNA: TGTGCCAGCAGCCCCCGGACAGACCCCTACGAGCAGTACTTC
J: TRBJ2-7
V: TRBV7-3
D: NA
size: once

CDR3: CASSKGVWQGSYEQYF
DNA: TGTGCCAGCAGCAAAGGAGTCTGGCAGGGTTCCTACGAGCAGTACTTC
J: TRBJ2-7
V: TRBV21-1
D: NA
size: once

CDR3: CATNRGGSLASEAFF
DNA: TGTGCCACCAACAGGGGGGGATCATTGGCGTCTGAAGCTTTCTTT
J: TRBJ1-1
V: TRBV28
D: TRBD1
size: NA

CDR3: CASSLEYREETQYF
DNA: TGTGCCAGCAGCTTAGAATATCGCGAAGAGACCCAGTACTTC
J: TRBJ2-5
V: TRBV7-2
D: NA
size: NA

CDR3: CASSTLALHSTDTQYF
DNA: TGTGCCAGCAGTACGTTAGCTTTACATAGCACAGATACGCAGTATTTT
J: TRBJ2-3
V: TRBV27
D: NA
size: once

CDR3: CASSLLNTIYF
DNA: TGTGCCAGCAGTCTCCTAAACACCATATATTTT
J: TRBJ1-3
V: TRBV28
D: NA
size: few

CDR3: CASSGGQGIHGNTIYF
DNA: TGTGCCAGCAGCGGGGGACAGGGGATACATGGAAACACCATATATTTT
J: TRBJ1-3
V: TRBV28
D: TRBD1
size: NA

CDR3: CASSRAGQHHQPQHF
DNA: TGTGCCAGCAGCCGGGCGGGCCAACATCATCAGCCCCAGCATTTT
J: TRBJ1-5
V: TRBV21-1
D: NA
size: NA

CDR3: CASSPIQLGPLADIQYF
DNA: TGTGCCAGCTCACCTATACAACTGGGACCTTTGGCAGACATTCAGTACTTC
J: TRBJ2-4
V: TRBV18
D: NA
size: NA

CDR3: CASSLTADSYNQPQHF
DNA: TGTGCCAGCAGTTTAACCGCAGACAGCTACAATCAGCCCCAGCATTTT
J: TRBJ1-5
V: TRBV28
D: NA
size: NA

CDR3: CASSFSGGANTGELFF
DNA: TGTGCCAGCAGCTTTAGCGGAGGCGCGAACACCGGGGAGCTGTTTTTT
J: TRBJ2-2
V: TRBV7-8
D: NA
size: NA

CDR3: CASSLRQFSEAFF
DNA: TGTGCCAGCAGTTTAAGGCAGTTCTCTGAAGCTTTCTTT
J: TRBJ1-1
V: TRBV28
D: NA
size: NA

CDR3: CASSLRGRGDNEQFF
DNA: TGTGCCAGCAGCTTACGGGGGAGGGGAGACAATGAGCAGTTCTTC
J: TRBJ2-1
V: TRBV11-3
D: TRBD2
size: NA

CDR3: CASSSGQGIYGYTF
DNA: TGTGCCAGCAGTTCAGGCCAAGGGATCTATGGCTACACCTTC
J: TRBJ1-2
V: TRBV28
D: NA
size: NA

CDR3: CASSVGWDRGGGYTF
DNA: TGTGCCAGCAGCGTAGGATGGGACAGGGGGGGTGGCTACACCTTC
J: TRBJ1-2
V: TRBV9
D: TRBD1
size: once

CDR3: CASSQGTKETQYF
DNA: TGTGCCAGCAGTCAGGGGACCAAGGAGACCCAGTACTTC
J: TRBJ2-5
V: TRBV6-6
D: NA
size: NA

CDR3: CASSSGRTSGRDYEQYF
DNA: TGTGCCAGCAGCTCGGGGCGGACTAGCGGGAGGGACTACGAGCAGTACTTC
J: TRBJ2-7
V: TRBV9
D: TRBD2
size: NA

CDR3: CSASLAETQYF
DNA: TGCAGTGCTTCCTTGGCCGAGACCCAGTACTTC
J: TRBJ2-5
V: TRBV20-1
D: NA
size: NA

CDR3: CASSPAGQPQHF
DNA: TGTGCCAGCAGCCCCGCGGGTCAGCCCCAGCATTTT
J: TRBJ1-5
V: TRBV7-8
D: NA
size: NA

CDR3: CASSQSHAGGQETQYF
DNA: TGCGCCAGCAGCCAATCTCATGCGGGAGGGCAAGAGACCCAGTACTTC
J: TRBJ2-5
V: TRBV4-3
D: TRBD2
size: NA

CDR3: CASSQSNTLYNEQFF
DNA: TGCGCCAGCAGTCAATCGAACACGCTGTACAATGAGCAGTTCTTC
J: TRBJ2-1
V: TRBV23-1
D: NA
size: NA

CDR3: CASSLAVGQGLGFGAFF
DNA: TGTGCCAGCAGCTTAGCGGTGGGACAGGGTCTGGGCTTCGGAGCTTTCTTT
J: TRBJ1-1
V: TRBV11-1
D: TRBD1
size: NA

CDR3: CASSPDRGNNQPQHF
DNA: TGTGCCAGCAGTCCGGACAGGGGCAACAATCAGCCCCAGCATTTT
J: TRBJ1-5
V: TRBV28
D: TRBD1
size: NA

CDR3: CASSEGSGTYEQYF
DNA: TGTGCCAGCAGTGAAGGGTCAGGGACCTACGAGCAGTACTTC
J: TRBJ2-7
V: TRBV6-1
D: NA
size: NA

CDR3: CASSIATSGTRDTQYF
DNA: TGTGCCAGTAGTATAGCGACTAGCGGGACACGAGATACGCAGTATTTT
J: TRBJ2-3
V: TRBV19
D: TRBD2
size: few

CDR3: CASRTQGLSNYGYTF
DNA: TGTGCCAGCAGAACACAGGGATTATCTAACTATGGCTACACCTTC
J: TRBJ1-2
V: TRBV28
D: NA
size: few

CDR3: CASSRDTNYGYTF
DNA: TGTGCCAGCAGCCGGGACACTAACTATGGCTACACCTTC
J: TRBJ1-2
V: TRBV7-2
D: NA
size: NA

CDR3: CASSLAPVDSEQFF
DNA: TGTGCCAGCAGTTTAGCCCCGGTCGATAGTGAGCAGTTCTTC
J: TRBJ2-1
V: TRBV28
D: NA
size: NA

CDR3: CASSVSGLVTNEQFF
DNA: TGTGCCAGCAGCGTTTCGGGACTAGTCACGAATGAGCAGTTCTTC
J: TRBJ2-1
V: TRBV9
D: TRBD2
size: NA

CDR3: CASSMGQGQETQYF
DNA: TGTGCCAGCAGCATGGGACAGGGCCAAGAGACCCAGTACTTC
J: TRBJ2-5
V: TRBV7-7
D: TRBD1
size: many

CDR3: CASSQWFTSGNEQYF
DNA: TGTGCCAGCAGCCAATGGTTCACTAGCGGGAACGAGCAGTACTTC
J: TRBJ2-7
V: TRBV4-2
D: TRBD2
size: NA

CDR3: CASSFYRDGQPQHF
DNA: TGTGCCAGCAGCTTCTACAGGGATGGTCAGCCCCAGCATTTT
J: TRBJ1-5
V: TRBV5-8
D: NA
size: NA

CDR3: CASTEVAGELFF
DNA: TGTGCCAGCACGGAGGTGGCCGGGGAGCTGTTTTTT
J: TRBJ2-2
V: TRBV28
D: NA
size: once

CDR3: CASSMGRAVSNQPQHF
DNA: TGTGCCAGTAGTATGGGTCGGGCAGTCAGCAATCAGCCCCAGCATTTT
J: TRBJ1-5
V: TRBV19
D: NA
size: few

CDR3: CASIGRGNEAQYF
DNA: TGTGCCAGCATTGGCAGGGGGAATGAAGCGCAGTACTTC
J: TRBJ2-7
V: TRBV2
D: TRBD1
size: NA

CDR3: CATTPRIGTYEQFF
DNA: TGTGCCACGACACCCAGGATCGGGACTTATGAGCAGTTCTTC
J: TRBJ2-1
V: TRBV6-5
D: NA
size: NA

CDR3: CASSTGGWTVQPQHF
DNA: TGTGCCAGCAGTACGGGGGGGTGGACGGTTCAGCCCCAGCATTTT
J: TRBJ1-5
V: TRBV28
D: NA
size: NA

CDR3: CASSKLGGVGPYEQYF
DNA: TGTGCCAGTAGCAAATTGGGAGGGGTCGGCCCCTACGAGCAGTACTTC
J: TRBJ2-7
V: TRBV19
D: TRBD2
size: NA

CDR3: CASSPGQGSSEQYF
DNA: TGTGCCAGCAGCCCGGGACAGGGGAGTAGCGAGCAGTACTTC
J: TRBJ2-7
V: TRBV5-4
D: TRBD1
size: NA

CDR3: CASSQGVASGRSNEQFF
DNA: TGCGCCAGCAGCCAAGGGGTCGCTAGCGGGAGATCAAATGAGCAGTTCTTC
J: TRBJ2-1
V: TRBV4-1
D: TRBD2
size: NA